A single sample is the source of the 29 T cell receptor beta chains below, sequenced in a study of T cell responses to AZD1222 COVID-19 vaccine. TCRdb keeps only in-frame clones here, not all; method: immunoSEQ multiplex PCR. Here the sample spans about 120,000 clones, around 90% being singletons. The specimen was peripheral blood, collected on day 0 of AZD1222 vaccination. Every receptor here comes from an adult in good health.

J is TRBJ2-5 and V is TRBV4-3, with TRBD2 matching 12 bases. With 0 bases clipped from V and 5 bases from J, the junction kept 7 bases outside the gene matches. The CDR3 length is 17 residues. Germline CDR1 and CDR2: LGHNA and YSLEER. CDR3 nucleotides: TGCGCCAGCAGCCAAGACCTGGCTAGCGGGGGGGCGGAGACCCAGTACTTC. Its translation: CASSQDLASGGAETQYF.

The V gene is TRBV5-1, the J gene TRBJ1-3, with D hard to call. The CDR3 loop spans 16 amino acids. Germline CDR1 reads SGHRS; CDR2 reads YFSETQ. V lost 0 bases and J lost 2, with 12 bases in between. CDR3 in amino acids: CASSLVGSKAGNTIYF. The CDR3 DNA reads TGCGCCAGCAGCTTGGTGGGCAGCAAAGCTGGAAACACCATATATTTT.

This chain links TRBV13 with TRBJ2-7; D possibly matches TRBD1 or TRBD2 (5 bases each). The J call may be mistaken, given a closer DNA end match to TRBJ2-1. Per the germline V gene, CDR1 is PRHDT and CDR2 is FYEKMQ (reference sequence). The CDR3 loop spans 12 amino acids. The CDR3 sequence: CASSRDDYEQFF. The CDR3 DNA sequence: TGTGCCAGCAGCAGGGACGACTACGAGCAGTTCTTC.

The gene calls are TRBV2 and TRBJ2-2; 13 nucleotides align to TRBD2. Looked up from germline, CDR1 is SNHLY and CDR2 is FYNNEI. This CDR3 has 15 residues. V was pared by 6 bases and J by 9 bases, with 7 bases of the junction left unmatched. CDR3 in amino acids: CASRPTSGGAWELFF. The DNA of the CDR3 is TGTGCCAGCAGGCCCACTAGCGGGGGGGCCTGGGAGCTGTTTTTT.

The chain carries TRBV19 and TRBJ1-5, with unresolved D. CDR1 LNHDA and CDR2 SQIVND come from the germline V gene (reference sequence). Trimming removed 1 base from V and 0 bases from J, with 7 bases in between. CDR3 size: 15 residues. DNA of the CDR3: TGTGCCAGTAGTATAGGCAGTAATAGCAATCAGCCCCAGCATTTT. It specifies CASSIGSNSNQPQHF.

The chain couples TRBV6-5 to TRBJ2-7; TRBD1 aligns across 10 bases. CDR3 length: 15 residues. Germline-derived CDR1 and CDR2 are MNHEY and SVGAGI. The J segment lost 2 bases and the V segment lost 6 bases, leaving 7 bases of the junction unmatched. CDR3 nucleotide sequence: TGTGCCAGCAGGGGGACAGGGGATGTGACCTACGAGCAGTACTTC. This sequence encodes CASRGTGDVTYEQYF.

This clone occurred once. This chain joins TRBV27 and TRBJ1-1; D is undetermined. Trimming took 6 bases from V and 1 from J, leaving 12 bases between them. In germline, CDR1 is MNHEY, CDR2 SMNVEV (reference sequence). This CDR3 has 14 amino acids. For the CDR3, the DNA is TGTGCCAGCAGATCAAACCTTGGGAACACTGAAGCTTTCTTT. It translates to CASRSNLGNTEAFF.

This clone has only a few counts. The chain recombines TRBV6-2 or TRBV6-3 with TRBJ1-2; 9 bases align to TRBD1. The CDR3 has 14 amino acids. V gave up 2 bases and J gave up 8 bases; unmatched junction bases: 6. Germline V CDR1 and CDR2: MNHEY, SVGEGT. The CDR3 loop reads CASSYPYRGRGYTF. The CDR3 bases are TGTGCCAGCAGTTACCCTTACAGGGGGCGAGGCTACACCTTC.

In its sample, this clone was seen once. V usage is TRBV7-8 and J usage is TRBJ2-1, with D tentatively TRBD1 (6 bases). V was shortened by 5 bases and J by 4 bases, with 12 bases between the two germline ends. CDR3 length: 14 residues. Germline V CDR1 and CDR2: SGHVS, FQNEAQ. For the CDR3, the DNA is TGTGCCAGCAGCCCACAGGGTACGTACAATGAGCAGTTCTTC. It specifies CASSPQGTYNEQFF.

The gene calls are TRBV15 and TRBJ2-2, with D perhaps TRBD1 (6 bases). The length of the CDR3 is 13 residues. Trimming took 10 bases from V and 3 from J, leaving 12 bases between them. The germline gives CDR1 LNHNV, CDR2 YYDKDF (reference sequence). The CDR3 is CAITGHDTGELFF. The CDR3 DNA follows: TGTGCCATTACGGGACACGACACCGGGGAGCTGTTTTTT. Looking up the rest from reference TRBV15 and TRBJ2-2 gives the full variable domain: DAMVIQNPRYQVTQFGKPVTLSCSQTLNHNVMYWYQQKSSQAPKLLFHYYDKDFNNEADTPDNFQSRRPNTSFCFLDIRSPGLGDTAMYLCAITGHDTGELFFGEGSRLTVL.

CDR3 loop: CASTMTWAGELFF. In DNA, the CDR3 is TGTGCCAGCACCATGACTTGGGCCGGGGAGCTGTTTTTT. The chain combines TRBV27 with TRBJ2-2; D uncertain. This CDR3 comprises 13 residues. V dropped 7 bases and J dropped 6 bases, with 12 bases sitting between them. Germline V lookup: CDR1 MNHEY, CDR2 SMNVEV (reference sequence).

Notes on this clone: The sample contains more than one DNA sequence encoding this CDR3. This chain uses TRBV5-8 with TRBJ1-1; 8 bases line up with TRBD1. Germline CDR1 SGHTS, CDR2 YDEGEE. CDR3 size: 14 residues. V shed 0 bases and J 4 bases; nucleotides not matched to a gene: 2. The CDR3: CASSLGQGRTEAFF. The CDR3 bases are TGTGCCAGCAGCTTGGGACAGGGGCGCACTGAAGCTTTCTTT.

The J gene is TRBJ1-5, the V gene TRBV2; tentative D call: TRBD1 (5 bases). CDR3 length: 15 residues. V dropped 0 bases and J dropped 6 bases, with 12 bases sitting between them. CDR1 SNHLY and CDR2 FYNNEI come from the germline V gene. CDR3 sequence reads: CASSEAYRQGQPQHF. The CDR3 DNA reads as TGTGCCAGCAGTGAAGCGTACAGGCAGGGTCAGCCCCAGCATTTT.

The V call is TRBV10-2, the J call TRBJ1-5; 10 bases map to TRBD1. Germline V gene data show CDR1 as WSHSY and CDR2 as SAAADI. V lost 7 bases, J lost 2 bases, and 2 bases stayed unmatched. CDR3 length: 14 residues. The CDR3, as DNA: TGCGCCAGCACCGGGACAGGGGGCAATCAGCCCCAGCATTTT. Protein: CASTGTGGNQPQHF.

This clone appeared once. The DNA for the CDR3 is TGTGCCAGCAGCCCTAGCGGGGCAAGGTACGAGCAGTACTTC. This encodes CASSPSGARYEQYF. The chain employs TRBV28 and TRBJ2-7; 9 nucleotides align to TRBD2. CDR1 and CDR2 from the germline V gene are MDHEN and SYDVKM. The J segment lost 4 bases and the V segment lost 6 bases, leaving 7 bases of the junction unmatched. The CDR3 loop spans 14 amino acids.

This chain links TRBV6-1 with TRBJ1-2; a weak D match, TRBD1 (5 bases). The V end was cut by 2 bases, the J end by 7 bases, with 8 bases between. CDR1 is MNHNS, CDR2 SASEGT, per germline. The CDR3 is 12 amino acids. DNA for the CDR3: TGTGCCAGCAGTGAATTGGGGGTTGGCTACACCTTC. Its protein is CASSELGVGYTF.

The gene calls are TRBV28 and TRBJ1-1, with D maybe TRBD1 (6 bases). The CDR3 sequence is 14 residues long. Germline CDR1 MDHEN, CDR2 SYDVKM. V was trimmed by 4 bases and J by 1 base, leaving 10 bases between them. The CDR3 is CASSSGHTNTEAFF. CDR3 nucleotides: TGTGCCAGCAGTTCGGGACATACGAACACTGAAGCTTTCTTT. Supplemented by reference TRBV28 and TRBJ1-1, the full variable domain reads DVKVTQSSRYLVKRTGEKVFLECVQDMDHENMFWYRQDPGLGLRLIYFSYDVKMKEKGDIPEGYSVSREKKERFSLILESASTNQTSMYLCASSSGHTNTEAFFGQGTRLTVV.

The sample holds a few counts of this clone. V is TRBV18 and J is TRBJ1-2; the D is unclear. This CDR3 is built from 15 residues. Germline CDR1 is KGHSH and CDR2 is LQKENI. Between the trimmed V and J ends, which lost 0 bases and 1 base, there was a span of 9 bases. The CDR3 nucleotides are TGTGCCAGCTCACCACCGGCGAGACTTAACTATGGCTACACCTTC. This gives the protein CASSPPARLNYGYTF.

The table lists this clone with a count of one. The V gene is TRBV5-1, the J gene TRBJ2-7, with D perhaps given as TRBD1 or TRBD2 (5 bases each). V shed 1 base and J shed 4 bases, with 15 bases lying between them. The CDR3 has 15 amino acids. Per the germline V gene, CDR1 is SGHRS and CDR2 is YFSETQ. The CDR3, as DNA: TGCGCCAGCAGCTTGTCGGGACCCCCTGAGTACGAGCAGTACTTC. Encoded protein: CASSLSGPPEYEQYF.

V gene TRBV25-1 combines with J gene TRBJ2-2; D is undetermined. V gave up 6 bases and J gave up 7 bases, with 9 bases separating them. CDR3 length: 12 amino acids. Germline CDR1 is MGHDK and CDR2 is SYGVNS. The CDR3 DNA reads TGTGCCAGCAGCGGCACGTTCGGGGAGCTGTTTTTT. It yields the protein CASSGTFGELFF.

This chain uses TRBV10-2 with TRBJ1-1; the D gene is possibly TRBD1 (5 bases). Trimming took 4 bases from V and 0 from J, leaving 12 bases between them. CDR1 is WSHSY and CDR2 is SAAADI in the germline V gene. CDR3 size: 15 residues. The CDR3 DNA reads TGCGCCAGCAGTGGAGCAGGGTATATGAACACTGAAGCTTTCTTT. Translating gives CASSGAGYMNTEAFF.

V and J are TRBV5-5 and TRBJ1-2, with 8 bases that match TRBD1. The CDR3 consists of 15 residues. Germline assignment: CDR1 SGHKS and CDR2 YYEKEE (reference sequence). V lost 4 bases, J lost 4 bases, and 9 bases stayed unmatched. CDR3 DNA: TGTGCCAGCAGCCCGGGACAGGAGGGTCTCTATGGCTACACCTTC. Translating gives CASSPGQEGLYGYTF. Combining the CDR3 with reference TRBV5-5 and TRBJ1-2 gives the whole variable domain DAGVTQSPTHLIKTRGQQVTLRCSPISGHKSVSWYQQVLGQGPQFIFQYYEKEERGRGNFPDRFSARQFPNYSSELNVNALLLGDSALYLCASSPGQEGLYGYTFGSGTRLTVV.

This chain uses TRBV7-3 with TRBJ2-4, with 9 bases fitting TRBD1. The CDR3 totals 18 residues. Germline V gene data show CDR1 as SGHTA and CDR2 as FQGTGA. J was trimmed by 1 base and V by 6 bases; bases with no gene match: 13. CDR3 residues: CASSTGTGTNFAKNIQYF. In nucleotides, the CDR3 is TGTGCCAGCAGTACCGGGACAGGGACTAACTTCGCCAAAAACATTCAGTACTTC.

The chain recombines TRBV28 with TRBJ1-5; weak D call: TRBD1 (6 bases). The V gene's germline CDR1 is MDHEN and CDR2 SYDVKM. Trimming removed 6 bases at V and 4 bases at J, with 13 bases between. The CDR3 totals 14 residues. The CDR3 coding sequence is TGTGCCAGCAGCCCCGTGGACAGAAATCAGCCCCAGCATTTT. Protein product: CASSPVDRNQPQHF.

This clone was observed once. This rearrangement joins TRBV28 to TRBJ1-2; D call uncertain. V lost 5 bases, J lost 8 bases, and 18 bases lay in between. Germline CDR1 is MDHEN and CDR2 is SYDVKM. The CDR3 runs 14 residues. The CDR3 is CASSTLPPPGGYTF. In DNA form, the CDR3 reads TGTGCCAGCAGTACCCTCCCCCCGCCGGGCGGCTACACCTTC.

J is TRBJ1-6 and V is TRBV6-1, with TRBD1 matching over 7 bases. Germline V gene sequence: CDR1 MNHNS, CDR2 SASEGT. The ends lost 2 bases at V and 0 bases at J; junction bases unmatched: 4. CDR3 size: 17 residues. CDR3 in DNA: TGTGCCAGCAGTGAAAGGGGACAGAGCTCCTATAATTCACCCCTCCACTTT. It is translated as CASSERGQSSYNSPLHF.

The CDR3 nucleotides read TGTGCCAGCAGCACTAGCGGGATACCCACAGATACGCAGTATTTT. Its protein product is CASSTSGIPTDTQYF. The V gene is TRBV7-2, the J gene TRBJ2-3; the match to TRBD2 covers 10 bases. The CDR3 spans 15 residues. V lost 5 bases, J lost 2 bases, and 4 bases stayed unmatched. Germline V lookup: CDR1 SGHTA, CDR2 FQGNSA.

The chain links TRBV7-2 to TRBJ1-3; unclear D gene. V dropped 1 base and J dropped 0 bases, with 10 bases sitting between them. Germline V gives CDR1 SGHTA, CDR2 FQGNSA. The CDR3 runs 16 residues. This chain's CDR3 is CASSLGSAGSGNTIYF. In DNA, the CDR3 is TGTGCCAGCAGCTTAGGGTCGGCAGGCTCTGGAAACACCATATATTTT.

V and J are TRBV7-9 and TRBJ1-4, with D perhaps TRBD1 (6 bases). CDR1 is SEHNR and CDR2 is FQNEAQ in the germline V gene (reference sequence). The CDR3 extends over 14 amino acids. Trimming shortened V by 3 bases and J by 6 bases, and 11 bases separated the two germline ends. The chain's CDR3 is CASSFRGADEKLFF. CDR3 bases: TGTGCCAGCAGCTTTAGGGGGGCTGATGAAAAACTGTTTTTT.